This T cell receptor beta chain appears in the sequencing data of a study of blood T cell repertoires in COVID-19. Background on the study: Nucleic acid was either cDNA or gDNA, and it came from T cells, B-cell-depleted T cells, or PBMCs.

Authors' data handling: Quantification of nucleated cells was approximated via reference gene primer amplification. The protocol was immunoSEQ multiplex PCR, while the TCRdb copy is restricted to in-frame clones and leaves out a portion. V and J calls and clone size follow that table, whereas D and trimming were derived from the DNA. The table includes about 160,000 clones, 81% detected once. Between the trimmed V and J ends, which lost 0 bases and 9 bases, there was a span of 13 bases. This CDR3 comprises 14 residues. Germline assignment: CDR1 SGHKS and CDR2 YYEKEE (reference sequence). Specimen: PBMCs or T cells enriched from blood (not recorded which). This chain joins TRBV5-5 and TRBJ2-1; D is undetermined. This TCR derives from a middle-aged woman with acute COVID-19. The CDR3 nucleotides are TGTGCCAGCAGCTTGGAAGTGAGAAGATCTGAGCAGTTCTTC. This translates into CASSLEVRRSEQFF.